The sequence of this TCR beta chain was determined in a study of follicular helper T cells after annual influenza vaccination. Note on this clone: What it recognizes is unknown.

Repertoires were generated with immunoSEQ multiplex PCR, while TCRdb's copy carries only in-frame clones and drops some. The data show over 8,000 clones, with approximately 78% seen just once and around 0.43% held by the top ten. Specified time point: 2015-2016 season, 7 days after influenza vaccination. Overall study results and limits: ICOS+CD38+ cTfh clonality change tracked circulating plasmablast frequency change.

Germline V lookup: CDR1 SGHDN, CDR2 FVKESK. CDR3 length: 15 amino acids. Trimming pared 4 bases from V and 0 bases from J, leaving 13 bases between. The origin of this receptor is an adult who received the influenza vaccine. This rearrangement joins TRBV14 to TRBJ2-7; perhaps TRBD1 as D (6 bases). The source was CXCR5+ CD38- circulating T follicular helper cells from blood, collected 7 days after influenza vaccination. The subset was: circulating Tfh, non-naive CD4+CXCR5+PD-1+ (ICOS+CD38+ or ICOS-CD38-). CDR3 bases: TGTGCCAGCAGCCTCATGAAAGGGGGCTCCTACGAGCAGTACTTC. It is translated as CASSLMKGGSYEQYF. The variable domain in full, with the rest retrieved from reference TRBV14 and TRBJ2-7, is EAGVTQFPSHSVIEKGQTVTLRCDPISGHDNLYWYRRVMGKEIKFLLHFVKESKQDESGMPNNRFLAERTGGTYSTLKVQPAELEDSGVYFCASSLMKGGSYEQYFGPGTRLTVT.